The 29 T cell receptor beta chains below were found in one sample sequenced in a study of identical twins' blood T cells. TCRdb re-derived calls from the 5' RACE reads in MiXCR, one entry per CDR3 protein. The table has 300,000 to 450,000 distinct CDR3 sequences, about 28% seen once; the top ten hold 6.1%. Material for sequencing was PBMCs. The receptors shown here come from a woman aged 18-49 years in good health.

This clonotype was seen a few times. This chain connects TRBV12-3 or TRBV12-4 to TRBJ1-5; D may be TRBD1 (6 bases). Trimming removed 3 bases at V and 6 bases at J, with 24 bases between. The CDR3 has 18 residues. CDR3 coding DNA: TGTGCCAGCAGTTTGTATGTTTGGGCCAGGGGAGGTATTCAGCCCCAGCATTTT. It codes for CASSLYVWARGGIQPQHF.

The chain has TRBV11-2 and TRBJ1-5, with a tentative D call TRBD1 (5 bases). From germline, CDR1 is SGHAT and CDR2 FQNNGV. The CDR3 length is 15 residues. Trimming took 4 bases from V and 2 from J, leaving 12 bases between them. The chain's CDR3 is CASSSGWWGNQPQHF. The CDR3 region has the DNA TGTGCCAGCAGCTCAGGGTGGTGGGGCAATCAGCCCCAGCATTTT.

Of note for this clonotype: This may arise from a read error, as a much more abundant clone is one base away. V is TRBV29-1 and J is TRBJ2-3; no firm D call. The germline V gene has CDR1 SQVTM and CDR2 ANQGSEA. Trimming took off 4 bases at V and 0 bases at J, with 8 bases between the two ends. CDR3 length equals 13 residues. CDR3 DNA: TGCAGCGTTGGTCAGTCTAGCACAGATACGCAGTATTTT. This sequence encodes CSVGQSSTDTQYF.

The rearrangement uses TRBV5-1 and TRBJ2-1, with TRBD2 matching 7 bases. V dropped 0 bases and J dropped 3; count of bases not matched to a gene: 3. Germline CDR1 reads SGHRS; CDR2 reads YFSETQ. This CDR3 has 15 residues. CDR3 sequence: CASSLELANYNEQFF. The DNA of the CDR3 is TGCGCCAGCAGCTTGGAACTAGCGAACTACAATGAGCAGTTCTTC.

V usage is TRBV20-1 and J usage is TRBJ1-5; D perhaps matches TRBD1 (5 bases). The CDR3 spans 16 residues. Germline loops: CDR1 DFQATT, CDR2 SNEGSKA (reference sequence). Trimming shortened V by 6 bases and J by 4 bases, and 22 bases separated the two germline ends. The CDR3: CSATIGGTPVNQPQHF. In DNA form, the CDR3 reads TGCAGTGCGACCATCGGGGGTACGCCTGTAAATCAGCCCCAGCATTTT.

This clonotype was counted many times. The chain links TRBV5-1 to TRBJ2-2; the D gene is possibly TRBD1 (5 bases). The CDR3 length is 12 residues. Germline V gene data show CDR1 as SGHRS and CDR2 as YFSETQ. V dropped 3 bases and J dropped 5 bases, with 5 bases sitting between them. CDR3 DNA sequence: TGCGCCAGCAGCTCAGGGACCGGGGAGCTGTTTTTT. This encodes CASSSGTGELFF.

Regarding this clonotype: It may be a read error: a sequence one base away is much more abundant. The chain links TRBV12-3 or TRBV12-4 to TRBJ1-1; D is ambiguous. This CDR3 has 14 amino acids. CDR3 DNA sequence: TGTGCCAGCAGTTTAGTCTTAGGGAGCACTGAAGCTTGCTTT. Translation: CASSLVLGSTEACF.

This clonotype was seen a handful of times. The chain recombines TRBV12-5 with TRBJ2-3; a possible D gene is TRBD2 (6 bases). Trimming removed 2 bases at V and 2 bases at J, with 8 bases between. The germline gives CDR1 LGHNT, CDR2 FRNRAP. CDR3 length equals 14 residues. Here the CDR3 reads CASGLRRDTDTQYF. The CDR3 DNA follows: TGTGCTAGTGGTTTGAGGCGGGACACAGATACGCAGTATTTT.

The CDR3: CASSYSWGVNTEAFF. The CDR3 DNA sequence: TGTGCCAGCAGTTACTCATGGGGTGTGAACACTGAAGCTTTCTTT. The rearrangement joins TRBV6-5 to TRBJ1-1; D uncertain. The CDR3 spans 15 residues. The V end lost 0 bases, the J end lost 0 bases, and 8 bases lay between the germline ends. Germline V lookup: CDR1 MNHEY, CDR2 SVGAGI.

The chain couples TRBV2 to TRBJ1-1; D is undetermined. The CDR3 has 14 amino acids. V gave up 4 bases and J gave up 3 bases, with 12 bases separating them. CDR1 is SNHLY, CDR2 FYNNEI, per germline. The chain's CDR3 is CASSVWVGDTEAFF. The CDR3 nucleotides read TGTGCCAGCAGTGTTTGGGTTGGGGACACTGAAGCTTTCTTT. The full variable domain, its missing parts supplied by reference TRBV2 and TRBJ1-1, is EPEVTQTPSHQVTQMGQEVILRCVPISNHLYFYWYRQILGQKVEFLVSFYNNEISEKSEIFDDQFSVERPDGSNFTLKIRSTKLEDSAMYFCASSVWVGDTEAFFGQGTRLTVV.

This clonotype has a handful of counts. The chain combines TRBV20-1 with TRBJ2-1, with 13 bases that match TRBD2. The J segment lost 6 bases and the V segment lost 2 bases, leaving 4 bases of the junction unmatched. The CDR3 sequence is 15 residues long. The germline V gene encodes CDR1 DFQATT and CDR2 SNEGSKA (reference sequence). The CDR3 coding sequence is TGCAGTGCTAGATCCGGACTAGCGGGAGCCAATGAGCAGTTCTTC. It translates to CSARSGLAGANEQFF.

The V and J genes are TRBV7-2 and TRBJ1-2; D uncertain. CDR3 length equals 13 residues. The V end was cut by 5 bases, the J end by 7 bases, with 14 bases between. Germline CDR1 reads SGHTA; CDR2 reads FQGNSA. CDR3 DNA sequence: TGTGCCAGCAGCCTCGGACGGCATTCTGGCTACACCTTC. As protein: CASSLGRHSGYTF.

This clonotype appeared a few times. This rearrangement joins TRBV19 to TRBJ1-1; D perhaps matches TRBD1 (6 bases). The CDR3 has 13 residues. Trimming stripped 6 bases from V and 4 bases from J, with 12 bases between. Germline CDR1 is LNHDA and CDR2 is SQIVND (reference sequence). The CDR3 DNA is TGTGCCAGTAGGAAGGGGGAGGTCACTGAAGCTTTCTTT. Translating it yields CASRKGEVTEAFF.

The V and J genes are TRBV6-2 or TRBV6-3 and TRBJ2-2, with 8 bases lining up with TRBD1. Germline assignment: CDR1 MNHEY and CDR2 SVGEGT. The CDR3 sequence is 14 residues long. V dropped 6 bases and J dropped 3; count of bases not matched to a gene: 3. The CDR3 DNA reads as TGTGCCAGCAGCCCACAGGGGGACACCGGGGAGCTGTTTTTT. It codes for CASSPQGDTGELFF.

The chain employs TRBV6-2 or TRBV6-3 and TRBJ1-2; weak D call: TRBD1 (6 bases). Trimming pared 8 bases from V and 7 bases from J, leaving 17 bases between. CDR1 is MNHEY, CDR2 SVGEGT, per germline. The CDR3 length is 13 residues. The CDR3 DNA reads as TGTGCCAGCGTTCCCCAGGACAGCGTTGGCTACACCTTC. Its protein is CASVPQDSVGYTF.

This chain links TRBV10-3 with TRBJ1-5; D gene unclear. This CDR3 has 13 residues. Between the trimmed V and J ends, which lost 4 bases and 5 bases, there was a span of 9 bases. Germline V gives CDR1 ENHRY, CDR2 SYGVKD. CDR3 amino acids: CAISAELDQPQHF. The CDR3 DNA is TGTGCCATCAGTGCAGAGTTGGATCAGCCCCAGCATTTT.

In this sample, this clonotype turned up a few times. This sequence joins TRBV9 and TRBJ1-1; weak D call: TRBD1 (5 bases). The CDR3 spans 15 residues. Trimming shortened V by 3 bases and J by 1 base, and 13 bases separated the two germline ends. Germline V gives CDR1 SGDLS, CDR2 YYNGEE. CDR3 DNA sequence: TGTGCCAGCAGCGCAACCGGGACCCAGAACACTGAAGCTTTCTTT. This codes for CASSATGTQNTEAFF.

Only a few counts were recorded for this clonotype. The rearrangement joins TRBV6-5 to TRBJ2-1, with 7 positions matching TRBD2. Germline V lookup: CDR1 MNHEY, CDR2 SVGAGI. CDR3 size: 15 residues. Trimming took 3 bases from V and 4 from J; bases not matched to a gene: 6. This CDR3 reads CASSYLSSGYNEQFF. The CDR3 DNA is TGTGCCAGCAGTTATTTGTCTAGCGGATACAATGAGCAGTTCTTC.

The V gene is TRBV4-1, the J gene TRBJ1-3; D remains ambiguous. The CDR3 loop spans 15 amino acids. Trimming shortened V by 1 base and J by 0 bases, and 7 bases separated the two germline ends. CDR1 and CDR2 from the germline V gene are MGHRA and YSYEKL. The CDR3 bases are TGCGCCAGCAGCCAAGCAGGACTCTCTGGAAACACCATATATTTT. Its translation: CASSQAGLSGNTIYF.

This clonotype was seen more than once but under ten times. The gene calls are TRBV7-9 and TRBJ2-2, with 14 bases that match TRBD2. This CDR3 has 18 amino acids. CDR1 and CDR2 (germline): SEHNR, FQNEAQ (reference sequence). J lost 1 base, V lost 4 bases, and 5 bases had no gene match. The CDR3 is CASSWPGLAGVNTGELFF. CDR3 DNA sequence: TGTGCCAGCAGCTGGCCGGGACTAGCGGGGGTGAACACCGGGGAGCTGTTTTTT. The variable domain in full, with the rest retrieved from reference TRBV7-9 and TRBJ2-2, is DTGVSQNPRHKITKRGQNVTFRCDPISEHNRLYWYRQTLGQGPEFLTYFQNEAQLEKSRLLSDRFSAERPKGSFSTLEIQRTEQGDSAMYLCASSWPGLAGVNTGELFFGEGSRLTVL.

CDR3 nucleotide sequence: TGTGCCAGCAGCGCCGAGGGGGACTCCTACAATGAGCAGTTCTTC. Residues: CASSAEGDSYNEQFF. The chain has TRBV9 and TRBJ2-1, with a tentative D call TRBD1 (6 bases). The germline V gene encodes CDR1 SGDLS and CDR2 YYNGEE. The CDR3 is 15 residues long. V dropped 3 bases and J dropped 0 bases, with 10 bases sitting between them.

This clonotype was seen only a few times. This chain joins TRBV7-6 and TRBJ1-1; D remains ambiguous. V was pared by 1 base and J by 6 bases, with 12 bases between. The CDR3 runs to 14 residues. Germline V gene sequence: CDR1 SGHVS, CDR2 FNYEAQ. The DNA of the CDR3 is TGTGCCAGCAGCTTAGGACTGGGAAGCGCTGAAGCTTTCTTT. Its translation is CASSLGLGSAEAFF.

V is TRBV30 and J is TRBJ1-1; no clear D. Germline values: CDR1 GTSNPN, CDR2 SVGIG (reference sequence). V was shortened by 4 bases and J by 0 bases, with 9 bases between the two germline ends. The CDR3 is 13 residues long. The DNA of the CDR3 is TGTGCCTGGACCAAGGGATTGAACACTGAAGCTTTCTTT. The encoded protein is CAWTKGLNTEAFF.

The V gene is TRBV5-1, the J gene TRBJ2-5; no clear D gene. This CDR3 has 12 amino acids. Trimming pared 0 bases from V and 4 bases from J, leaving 4 bases between. Looked up from germline, CDR1 is SGHRS and CDR2 is YFSETQ. The CDR3 DNA sequence: TGCGCCAGCAGCTTGGAGGGAGAGACCCAGTACTTC. This codes for CASSLEGETQYF. Looking up the rest from reference TRBV5-1 and TRBJ2-5 gives the full variable domain: KAGVTQTPRYLIKTRGQQVTLSCSPISGHRSVSWYQQTPGQGLQFLFEYFSETQRNKGNFPGRFSGRQFSNSRSEMNVSTLELGDSALYLCASSLEGETQYFGPGTRLLVL.

This clonotype was recorded a few times. This chain connects TRBV4-2 to TRBJ2-2, with D unresolved. In germline, CDR1 is LGHNA, CDR2 YNFKEQ. The V end lost 3 bases, the J end lost 6 bases, and 11 bases lay between the germline ends. The CDR3 is 14 amino acids. CDR3 residues: CASSQERPPGELFF. The CDR3 DNA reads TGTGCCAGCAGCCAGGAGAGGCCGCCCGGGGAGCTGTTTTTT.

The genes are TRBV2 and TRBJ1-1; no clear D gene. From germline, CDR1 is SNHLY and CDR2 FYNNEI. V lost 10 bases and J 2 bases, leaving 17 bases between the germline ends. The CDR3 is 14 amino acids. In DNA form, the CDR3 reads TGTGCCACCCCCCAACAGAAGATAAACACTGAAGCTTTCTTT. It encodes CATPQQKINTEAFF.

This clonotype was observed a few times. The chain couples TRBV5-1 to TRBJ1-3; D call uncertain. Germline CDR1 SGHRS, CDR2 YFSETQ. The CDR3 totals 15 residues. Trimming took 5 bases from V and 1 from J, leaving 13 bases between them. The CDR3 bases are TGCGCCAGCAGTGGCACGGATGCTTCTGGAAACACCATATATTTT. It yields the protein CASSGTDASGNTIYF.

Remarks on this clonotype: The junction departs from germline at one end; a sequencing error may be responsible. CDR3: CASSPAGSRNEQLF. Written as DNA, the CDR3 is TGTGCCAGTAGCCCAGCGGGGTCTAGGAATGAGCAGCTCTTC. This sequence joins TRBV19 and TRBJ2-1; 7 bases agree with TRBD2. The CDR3 runs 14 residues. Germline V gene lookup returns CDR1 LNHDA and CDR2 SQIVND (reference sequence).

A few counts support this clonotype. The chain combines TRBV27 with TRBJ2-2; D call uncertain. CDR1 MNHEY and CDR2 SMNVEV come from the germline V gene (reference sequence). V was clipped by 3 bases and J by 1 base, with 9 bases between them. The CDR3 is 15 residues long. The CDR3, as DNA: TGTGCCAGCAGTTTGGCCTATCTGAACACCGGGGAGCTGTTTTTT. As protein: CASSLAYLNTGELFF.